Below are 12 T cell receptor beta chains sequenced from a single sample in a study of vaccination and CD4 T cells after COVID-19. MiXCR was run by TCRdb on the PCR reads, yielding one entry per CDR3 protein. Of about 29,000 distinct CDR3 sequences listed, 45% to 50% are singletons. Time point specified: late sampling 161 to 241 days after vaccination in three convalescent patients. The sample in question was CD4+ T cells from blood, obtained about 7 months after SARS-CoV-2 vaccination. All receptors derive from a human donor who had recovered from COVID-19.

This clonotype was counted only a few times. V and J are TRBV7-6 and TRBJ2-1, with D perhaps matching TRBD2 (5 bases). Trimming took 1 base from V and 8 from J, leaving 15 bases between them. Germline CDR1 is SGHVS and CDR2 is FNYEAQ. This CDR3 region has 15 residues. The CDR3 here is CASSLGSDEGYEQFF. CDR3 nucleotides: TGTGCCAGCAGCTTAGGTAGCGACGAAGGGTATGAGCAGTTCTTC.

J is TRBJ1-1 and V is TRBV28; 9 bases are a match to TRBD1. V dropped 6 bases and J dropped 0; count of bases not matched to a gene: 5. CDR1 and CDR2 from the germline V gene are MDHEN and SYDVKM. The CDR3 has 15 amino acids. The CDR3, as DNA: TGTGCCAGCAGGGGGACAGGGCTCATGAACACTGAAGCTTTCTTT. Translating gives CASRGTGLMNTEAFF.

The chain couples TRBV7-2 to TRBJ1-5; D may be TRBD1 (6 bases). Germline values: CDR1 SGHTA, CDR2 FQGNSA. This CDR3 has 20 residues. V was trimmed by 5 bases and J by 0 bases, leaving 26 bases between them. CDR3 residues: CASSPRKAGTPPYSNQPQHF. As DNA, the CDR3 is TGTGCCAGCAGCCCAAGGAAAGCGGGGACACCCCCTTATAGCAATCAGCCCCAGCATTTT.

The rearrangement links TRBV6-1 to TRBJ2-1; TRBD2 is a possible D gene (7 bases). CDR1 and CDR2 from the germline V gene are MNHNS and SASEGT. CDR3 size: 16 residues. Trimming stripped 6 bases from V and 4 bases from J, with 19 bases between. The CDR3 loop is CASSAAGGGSYNEQFF. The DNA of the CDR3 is TGTGCCAGCAGCGCGGCTGGGGGCGGGAGTTACAATGAGCAGTTCTTC.

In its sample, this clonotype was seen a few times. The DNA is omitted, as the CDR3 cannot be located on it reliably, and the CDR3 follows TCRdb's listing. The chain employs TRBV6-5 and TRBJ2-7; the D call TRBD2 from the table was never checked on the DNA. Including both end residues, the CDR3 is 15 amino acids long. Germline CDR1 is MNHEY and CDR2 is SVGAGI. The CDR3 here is CASSSSTSGRLKQYF.

CDR3 nucleotide sequence: TGCGCCAGCAGCCAATTCCCTAGCGGTCCCTACGAGCAGTACTTC. This translates into CASSQFPSGPYEQYF. V usage is TRBV4-1 and J usage is TRBJ2-7, with 7 bases that match TRBD2. CDR3 length equals 15 residues. V shed 2 bases, J shed 2 bases, and the junction held 6 bases outside the gene matches. Germline CDR1 and CDR2: MGHRA and YSYEKL.

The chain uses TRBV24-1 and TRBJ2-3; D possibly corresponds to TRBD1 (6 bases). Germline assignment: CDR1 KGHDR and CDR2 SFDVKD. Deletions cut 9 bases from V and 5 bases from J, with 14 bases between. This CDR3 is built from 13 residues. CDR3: CATGQGPVDTQYF. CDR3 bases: TGTGCCACCGGGCAGGGGCCTGTAGATACGCAGTATTTT.

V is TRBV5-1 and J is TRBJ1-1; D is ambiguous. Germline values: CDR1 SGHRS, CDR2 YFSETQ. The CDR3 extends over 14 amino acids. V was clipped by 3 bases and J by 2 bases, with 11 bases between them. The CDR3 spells CASSYTGFNTEAFF. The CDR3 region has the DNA TGCGCCAGCAGCTACACGGGTTTTAACACTGAAGCTTTCTTT.

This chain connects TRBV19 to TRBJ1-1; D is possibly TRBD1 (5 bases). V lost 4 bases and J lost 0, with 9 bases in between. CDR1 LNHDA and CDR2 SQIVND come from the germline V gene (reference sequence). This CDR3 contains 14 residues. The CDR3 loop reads CASSKRQLNTEAFF. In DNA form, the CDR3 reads TGTGCCAGTAGTAAGAGACAGTTGAACACTGAAGCTTTCTTT.

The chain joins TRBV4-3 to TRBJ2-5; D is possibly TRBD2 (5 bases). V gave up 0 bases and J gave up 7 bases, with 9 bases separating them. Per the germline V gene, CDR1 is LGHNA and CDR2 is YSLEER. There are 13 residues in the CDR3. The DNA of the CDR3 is TGCGCCAGCAGCCAAGACCCCGCGGGGACCCAGTACTTC. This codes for CASSQDPAGTQYF.

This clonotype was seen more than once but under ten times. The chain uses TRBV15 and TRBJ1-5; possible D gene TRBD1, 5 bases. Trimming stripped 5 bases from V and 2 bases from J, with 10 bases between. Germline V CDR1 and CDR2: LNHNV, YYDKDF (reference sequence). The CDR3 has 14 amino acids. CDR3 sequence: CATSQGFGNQPQHF. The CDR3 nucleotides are TGTGCCACCAGCCAGGGTTTTGGCAATCAGCCCCAGCATTTT.

CDR3 sequence reads: CASSDSPETQYF. The CDR3 DNA sequence: TGTGCCAGCAGCGACAGCCCAGAGACCCAGTACTTC. The V and J genes are TRBV6-1 and TRBJ2-5; perhaps TRBD1 as D (5 bases). Germline CDR1 and CDR2: MNHNS and SASEGT. The CDR3 length is 12 residues. V lost 6 bases to trimming and J lost 4 bases, with 9 bases between them.